A selection of T cell receptor beta chains follows, all from one sample in a study of blood T cells in healthy people across ages. TCRdb used MiXCR to reprocess the 5' RACE reads, holding one entry per CDR3 protein. The table has over 1,300,000 distinct CDR3 sequences, around 55% seen once; the top ten hold roughly 6.3%. Sample: blood. The receptors were gathered from a man between 18 and 35 years old in good health. Each CDR3 is given with its conserved first and last residue. The D gene is left open where the match is weak. Clone size appears in some rows only: once, few, many, or a class for an expanded clone.

CDR3aa: CASSGTDRYGYTF; CDR3nt: TGTGCCAGCAGTGGGACAGATCGCTATGGCTACACCTTC; len: 13; j_gene: TRBJ1-2; d_gene: -; v_gene: TRBV2; abundance: -
CDR3aa: CASSPREAHPDLFF; CDR3nt: TGCGCCAGCAGCCCCAGGGAGGCCCACCCAGATCTGTTCTTC; len: 14; j_gene: TRBJ2-1; d_gene: -; v_gene: TRBV4-3; abundance: few
CDR3aa: CASTFDRPPEAFF; CDR3nt: TGCGCCAGCACCTTCGACAGGCCCCCTGAAGCTTTCTTT; len: 13; j_gene: TRBJ1-1; d_gene: -; v_gene: TRBV5-1; abundance: -
CDR3aa: CSGGVDTEAFF; CDR3nt: TGCAGCGGTGGGGTGGACACTGAAGCTTTCTTT; len: 11; j_gene: TRBJ1-1; d_gene: -; v_gene: TRBV29-1; abundance: -
CDR3aa: CASSQVGLSGETQYF; CDR3nt: TGCGCCAGCAGCCAAGTCGGACTCAGCGGAGAGACCCAGTACTTC; len: 15; j_gene: TRBJ2-5; d_gene: -; v_gene: TRBV4-1; abundance: few
CDR3aa: CASSSTGGESFYEQFF; CDR3nt: TGTGCCAGCAGTTCCACAGGGGGCGAGAGTTTCTATGAGCAGTTCTTC; len: 16; j_gene: TRBJ2-1; d_gene: TRBD1; v_gene: TRBV25-1; abundance: -
CDR3aa: CASSRSIGGYNEQFF; CDR3nt: TGTGCCAGCAGCCGTTCAATCGGGGGGTACAATGAGCAGTTCTTC; len: 15; j_gene: TRBJ2-1; d_gene: TRBD2; v_gene: TRBV14; abundance: -
CDR3aa: CSANRGSEQYF; CDR3nt: TGCAGTGCCAACCGGGGGTCCGAGCAGTACTTC; len: 11; j_gene: TRBJ2-7; d_gene: -; v_gene: TRBV20-1; abundance: -
CDR3aa: CASSPTDRRILQTYEQYF; CDR3nt: TGTGCCAGCAGCCCCACGGACAGGCGGATCCTCCAAACCTACGAGCAGTACTTC; len: 18; j_gene: TRBJ2-7; d_gene: TRBD1; v_gene: TRBV7-9; abundance: -
CDR3aa: CASSPQQGYEQYF; CDR3nt: TGTGCCAGCAGCCCCCAGCAGGGGTACGAGCAGTACTTC; len: 13; j_gene: TRBJ2-7; d_gene: -; v_gene: TRBV7-9; abundance: -
CDR3aa: CSVSGTTTYNEQFF; CDR3nt: TGCAGCGTCTCCGGGACCACCACCTACAATGAGCAGTTCTTC; len: 14; j_gene: TRBJ2-1; d_gene: -; v_gene: TRBV29-1; abundance: -
CDR3aa: CSAGRTVISETQYF; CDR3nt: TGCAGTGCAGGCAGGACTGTAATTAGTGAGACCCAGTACTTC; len: 14; j_gene: TRBJ2-5; d_gene: -; v_gene: TRBV20-1; abundance: few
CDR3aa: CASSSPGLSSYEQYF; CDR3nt: TGTGCCAGCAGCTCCCCGGGACTGTCGTCCTACGAGCAGTACTTC; len: 15; j_gene: TRBJ2-7; d_gene: -; v_gene: TRBV7-9; abundance: -
CDR3aa: CASSVGQQLYGYTF; CDR3nt: TGTGCCAGCAGTGTTGGACAGCAGCTTTATGGCTACACCTTC; len: 14; j_gene: TRBJ1-2; d_gene: -; v_gene: TRBV12-3/TRBV12-4; abundance: -
CDR3aa: CASRWGEGETQYF; CDR3nt: TGTGCCAGCAGATGGGGAGAGGGGGAGACCCAGTACTTC; len: 13; j_gene: TRBJ2-5; d_gene: -; v_gene: TRBV12-3/TRBV12-4; abundance: -
CDR3aa: CASSHRTRATETQYF; CDR3nt: TGCGCCAGCAGCCATCGGACACGGGCGACAGAGACCCAGTACTTC; len: 15; j_gene: TRBJ2-5; d_gene: -; v_gene: TRBV4-3; abundance: -
CDR3aa: CASSQEGGSTNTQYF; CDR3nt: TGTGCCAGCAGCCAAGAGGGGGGGAGCACAAATACGCAGTATTTT; len: 15; j_gene: TRBJ2-3; d_gene: TRBD2; v_gene: TRBV4-2; abundance: -
CDR3aa: CASSPSWPGQGYYGYTF; CDR3nt: TGTGCCAGCAGCCCTAGCTGGCCGGGACAGGGGTACTATGGCTACACCTTC; len: 17; j_gene: TRBJ1-2; d_gene: TRBD1; v_gene: TRBV7-2; abundance: -
CDR3aa: CASSKERTSGEDTQYF; CDR3nt: TGTGCCAGCAGCAAAGAGAGGACTAGCGGGGAGGATACGCAGTATTTT; len: 16; j_gene: TRBJ2-3; d_gene: -; v_gene: TRBV21-1; abundance: -
CDR3aa: CASSELQGEPTIQYF; CDR3nt: TGTGCCAGCAGTGAATTACAGGGGGAACCAACCATTCAGTACTTC; len: 15; j_gene: TRBJ2-4; d_gene: TRBD1; v_gene: TRBV2; abundance: -
CDR3aa: CASCCYNEQFF; CDR3nt: TGTGCCAGCTGCTGTTACAATGAGCAGTTCTTC; len: 11; j_gene: TRBJ2-1; d_gene: -; v_gene: TRBV21-1; abundance: few
CDR3aa: CASSYDRGSNQPQHF; CDR3nt: TGTGCCAGCAGTTACGACAGGGGAAGCAATCAGCCCCAGCATTTT; len: 15; j_gene: TRBJ1-5; d_gene: TRBD1; v_gene: TRBV6-2/TRBV6-3; abundance: -
CDR3aa: CASSPLGVTYNEQFF; CDR3nt: TGTGCCAGCAGCCCTCTAGGAGTAACATACAATGAGCAGTTCTTC; len: 15; j_gene: TRBJ2-1; d_gene: -; v_gene: TRBV4-2; abundance: -
CDR3aa: CASSQRPTPTGLNTEAFF; CDR3nt: TGTGCCAGCAGTCAACGCCCAACGCCGACAGGACTGAACACTGAAGCTTTCTTT; len: 18; j_gene: TRBJ1-1; d_gene: -; v_gene: TRBV12-3/TRBV12-4; abundance: -
CDR3aa: CASSYWDRGNEKLFF; CDR3nt: TGTGCCAGCAGCTATTGGGACAGGGGAAATGAAAAACTGTTTTTT; len: 15; j_gene: TRBJ1-4; d_gene: TRBD1; v_gene: TRBV6-2/TRBV6-3; abundance: -
CDR3aa: CASSLRRGSAQHSRTDTQYF; CDR3nt: TGTGCCAGCAGCCTCCGGCGGGGGTCGGCCCAACACTCCCGCACAGATACGCAGTATTTT; len: 20; j_gene: TRBJ2-3; d_gene: TRBD2; v_gene: TRBV7-2; abundance: once
CDR3aa: CASSRNRETGNTIYF; CDR3nt: TGCGCCAGCAGCCGCAACAGGGAAACAGGAAACACCATATATTTT; len: 15; j_gene: TRBJ1-3; d_gene: -; v_gene: TRBV4-1; abundance: -
CDR3aa: CASSLTKGGFLGYTF; CDR3nt: TGCGCCAGCAGCTTGACGAAAGGGGGATTCTTGGGCTACACCTTC; len: 15; j_gene: TRBJ1-2; d_gene: -; v_gene: TRBV5-1; abundance: few
CDR3aa: CASSQSSNTEAFF; CDR3nt: TGCGCCAGCAGCCAAAGTAGTAACACTGAAGCTTTCTTT; len: 13; j_gene: TRBJ1-1; d_gene: -; v_gene: TRBV4-1; abundance: -
CDR3aa: CASSIQTGFYGYTF; CDR3nt: TGTGCCAGCAGTATCCAGACGGGATTCTATGGCTACACCTTC; len: 14; j_gene: TRBJ1-2; d_gene: -; v_gene: TRBV6-2/TRBV6-3; abundance: -
CDR3aa: CASSPGTTFNEQYF; CDR3nt: TGTGCCAGCAGCCCCGGGACTACTTTCAATGAGCAGTACTTC; len: 14; j_gene: TRBJ2-5; d_gene: TRBD2; v_gene: TRBV3-1; abundance: -
CDR3aa: CASSPPNTQYF; CDR3nt: TGTGCCAGCAGCCCCCCAAATACGCAGTATTTT; len: 11; j_gene: TRBJ2-3; d_gene: -; v_gene: TRBV7-9; abundance: many
CDR3aa: CASSVTGRSYEQYF; CDR3nt: TGTGCCAGCAGTGTAACCGGGAGATCCTACGAGCAGTACTTC; len: 14; j_gene: TRBJ2-7; d_gene: -; v_gene: TRBV28; abundance: -
CDR3aa: CASSIQQGNNSPLHF; CDR3nt: TGCGCCAGCAGCATCCAGCAGGGGAACAATTCACCCCTCCACTTT; len: 15; j_gene: TRBJ1-6; d_gene: -; v_gene: TRBV5-1; abundance: few
CDR3aa: CSVELVREGRHTQYF; CDR3nt: TGCAGCGTTGAGCTTGTGCGGGAGGGCCGGCATACGCAGTATTTT; len: 15; j_gene: TRBJ2-3; d_gene: TRBD2; v_gene: TRBV29-1; abundance: few
CDR3aa: CSVKVDKYNEQFF; CDR3nt: TGCAGCGTTAAGGTGGACAAATACAATGAGCAGTTCTTC; len: 13; j_gene: TRBJ2-1; d_gene: -; v_gene: TRBV29-1; abundance: -
CDR3aa: CATSDLFGLAGVDEQYF; CDR3nt: TGTGCCACCAGTGATTTGTTCGGACTAGCGGGTGTCGATGAGCAGTACTTC; len: 17; j_gene: TRBJ2-7; d_gene: TRBD2; v_gene: TRBV24-1; abundance: -
CDR3aa: CASSFQGISYNEQFF; CDR3nt: TGTGCCAGCAGCTTCCAGGGGATCTCCTACAATGAGCAGTTCTTC; len: 15; j_gene: TRBJ2-1; d_gene: -; v_gene: TRBV7-9; abundance: -
CDR3aa: CASSVVGGSYNEQFF; CDR3nt: TGTGCCAGCAGCGTAGTCGGGGGGAGCTACAATGAGCAGTTCTTC; len: 15; j_gene: TRBJ2-1; d_gene: TRBD2; v_gene: TRBV9; abundance: -
CDR3aa: CASSRQLESYNEQFF; CDR3nt: TGCGCCAGCAGCCGGCAACTAGAATCCTACAATGAGCAGTTCTTC; len: 15; j_gene: TRBJ2-1; d_gene: -; v_gene: TRBV4-3; abundance: many
CDR3aa: CASSLLTGNGYEQYF; CDR3nt: TGTGCCAGCAGTTTACTAACAGGGAACGGTTACGAGCAGTACTTC; len: 15; j_gene: TRBJ2-7; d_gene: -; v_gene: TRBV12-3/TRBV12-4; abundance: few
CDR3aa: CASSPGTAGEKLFF; CDR3nt: TGTGCCAGCAGCCCCGGGACTGCGGGGGAAAAACTGTTTTTT; len: 14; j_gene: TRBJ1-4; d_gene: -; v_gene: TRBV7-2; abundance: -
CDR3aa: CASSEGVLRRYTF; CDR3nt: TGTGCCAGCAGTGAGGGTGTATTACGGCGCTACACCTTC; len: 13; j_gene: TRBJ1-2; d_gene: -; v_gene: TRBV25-1; abundance: -
CDR3aa: CASSRGQGSNYGYTF; CDR3nt: TGCGCCAGCAGCCGTGGACAGGGGTCGAACTATGGCTACACCTTC; len: 15; j_gene: TRBJ1-2; d_gene: TRBD1; v_gene: TRBV4-1; abundance: -
CDR3aa: CASSGGTGAVNTEAFF; CDR3nt: TGTGCCAGCAGTGGGGGAACAGGGGCGGTGAACACTGAAGCTTTCTTT; len: 16; j_gene: TRBJ1-1; d_gene: TRBD1; v_gene: TRBV6-1; abundance: -
CDR3aa: CSAASVDYSNQPQHF; CDR3nt: TGCAGTGCTGCTTCGGTAGATTATAGCAATCAGCCCCAGCATTTT; len: 15; j_gene: TRBJ1-5; d_gene: -; v_gene: TRBV20-1; abundance: -
CDR3aa: CSATPATRTDTQYF; CDR3nt: TGCAGTGCCACCCCGGCTACCCGCACAGATACGCAGTATTTT; len: 14; j_gene: TRBJ2-3; d_gene: -; v_gene: TRBV20-1; abundance: -
CDR3aa: CASSLAGTGQRNEQFF; CDR3nt: TGTGCCAGCAGCTTAGCAGGGACAGGGCAACGCAATGAGCAGTTCTTC; len: 16; j_gene: TRBJ2-1; d_gene: TRBD1; v_gene: TRBV7-9; abundance: -
CDR3aa: CASSPHGLAEGAYEQYF; CDR3nt: TGTGCCAGCAGTCCCCACGGGCTAGCAGAAGGGGCTTACGAGCAGTACTTC; len: 17; j_gene: TRBJ2-7; d_gene: -; v_gene: TRBV27; abundance: -
CDR3aa: CASSPWVQEGNYGYTF; CDR3nt: TGTGCCAGCAGCCCGTGGGTGCAGGAGGGTAACTATGGCTACACCTTC; len: 16; j_gene: TRBJ1-2; d_gene: -; v_gene: TRBV7-9; abundance: -
CDR3aa: CASADRLTYEQYF; CDR3nt: TGTGCCAGCGCTGACCGCCTAACCTACGAGCAGTACTTC; len: 13; j_gene: TRBJ2-7; d_gene: -; v_gene: TRBV2; abundance: few
CDR3aa: CASSQGMTYEKLFF; CDR3nt: TGTGCCAGCAGCCAAGGGATGACTTATGAAAAACTGTTTTTT; len: 14; j_gene: TRBJ1-4; d_gene: -; v_gene: TRBV3-1; abundance: -
CDR3aa: CASSLGHDTGELFF; CDR3nt: TGCGCCAGCAGCTTGGGTCACGACACCGGGGAGCTGTTTTTT; len: 14; j_gene: TRBJ2-2; d_gene: -; v_gene: TRBV5-1; abundance: -
CDR3aa: CSACFSGSPDTQYF; CDR3nt: TGCAGCGCATGCTTTAGCGGGAGTCCAGATACGCAGTATTTT; len: 14; j_gene: TRBJ2-3; d_gene: TRBD2; v_gene: TRBV29-1; abundance: -
CDR3aa: CASSSVGGAYNEQFF; CDR3nt: TGTGCCAGCAGCTCTGTGGGGGGGGCCTACAATGAGCAGTTCTTC; len: 15; j_gene: TRBJ2-1; d_gene: TRBD2; v_gene: TRBV7-9; abundance: few
CDR3aa: CSPQEKGYVYEQYF; CDR3nt: TGCAGTCCTCAGGAGAAGGGGTACGTCTACGAGCAGTACTTC; len: 14; j_gene: TRBJ2-7; d_gene: -; v_gene: TRBV20-1; abundance: -
CDR3aa: CAWRAASTDTQYF; CDR3nt: TGTGCCTGGAGGGCAGCGAGCACAGATACGCAGTATTTT; len: 13; j_gene: TRBJ2-3; d_gene: -; v_gene: TRBV30; abundance: once
CDR3aa: CSARTEFLYEQYF; CDR3nt: TGCAGTGCAAGGACTGAATTTCTCTACGAGCAGTACTTC; len: 13; j_gene: TRBJ2-7; d_gene: -; v_gene: TRBV20-1; abundance: few
CDR3aa: CSARDQSRGNEKLFF; CDR3nt: TGCAGTGCTAGAGATCAGTCTCGGGGGAATGAAAAACTGTTTTTT; len: 15; j_gene: TRBJ1-4; d_gene: -; v_gene: TRBV20-1; abundance: few